This T cell receptor beta chain originates from a study of shared clonotypes between healthy human individuals. Study-wide context: Sampling drew on donors who were two women and a few men aged 18 to 49. Regarding the study as a whole: Naive subsets usually exceeded memory subsets in estimated richness. The represented genetic and exposure-history diversity was limited by the small number of donors.

The junction had 14 bases not matched to a gene; V was cut back by 8 bases and J by 5 bases. CDR1 and CDR2 (germline): SNHLY, FYNNEI. The CDR3 runs 16 residues. CD8 memory comprised CD45RO+ plus CCR7-negative CD45RA+ TemRA cells. Measured with immunoSEQ multiplex PCR; TCRdb has only the in-frame clones, and not every one. Here the sample spans about 110,000 clones, around 68% being singletons. For this clone: No antigen is known for it.

The sample taken for sequencing was memory CD8+ T cells sorted from blood. Subset: CD45RO+ cells pooled with CCR7-negative TemRA cells. This receptor was taken from a woman in her 30s in good health. The rearrangement uses TRBV2 and TRBJ2-5; 10 bases fit TRBD2. As DNA, the CDR3 is TGTGCCAGCTTTGAGCTTTCAGCGGGAGGGCGGGAGACCCAGTACTTC. Protein product: CASFELSAGGRETQYF.